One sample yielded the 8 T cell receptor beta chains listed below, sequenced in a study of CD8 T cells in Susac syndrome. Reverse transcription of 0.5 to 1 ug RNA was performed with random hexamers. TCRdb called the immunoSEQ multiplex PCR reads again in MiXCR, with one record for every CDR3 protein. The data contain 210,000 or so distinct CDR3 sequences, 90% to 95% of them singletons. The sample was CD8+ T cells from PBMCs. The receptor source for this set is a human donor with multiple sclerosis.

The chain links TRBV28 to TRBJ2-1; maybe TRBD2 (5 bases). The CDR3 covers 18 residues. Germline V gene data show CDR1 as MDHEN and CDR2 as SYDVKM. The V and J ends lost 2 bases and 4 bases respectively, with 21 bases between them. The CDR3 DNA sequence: TGTGCCAGCAGTTTAGAATCATACCCCAGAGGGCCTTACAATGAGCAGTTCTTC. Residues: CASSLESYPRGPYNEQFF.

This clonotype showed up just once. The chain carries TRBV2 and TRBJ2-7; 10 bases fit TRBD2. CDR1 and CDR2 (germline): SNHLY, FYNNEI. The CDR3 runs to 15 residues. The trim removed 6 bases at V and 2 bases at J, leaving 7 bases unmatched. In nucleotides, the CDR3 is TGTGCCAGCAGACCCTTAGCGGGGGGACCCTACGAGCAGTACTTC. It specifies CASRPLAGGPYEQYF.

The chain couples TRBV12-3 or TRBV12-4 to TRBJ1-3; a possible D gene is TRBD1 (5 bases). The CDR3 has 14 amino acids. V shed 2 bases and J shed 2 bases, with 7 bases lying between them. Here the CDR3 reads CASSLRGPGNTIYF. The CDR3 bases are TGTGCCAGCAGTTTAAGGGGACCTGGAAACACCATATATTTT.

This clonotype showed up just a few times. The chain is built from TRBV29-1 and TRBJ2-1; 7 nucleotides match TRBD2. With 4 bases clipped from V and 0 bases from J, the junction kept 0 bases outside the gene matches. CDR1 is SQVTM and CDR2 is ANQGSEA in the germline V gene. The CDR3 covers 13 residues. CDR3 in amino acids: CSVAGGSYNEQFF. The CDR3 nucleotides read TGCAGCGTTGCGGGGGGCTCCTACAATGAGCAGTTCTTC.

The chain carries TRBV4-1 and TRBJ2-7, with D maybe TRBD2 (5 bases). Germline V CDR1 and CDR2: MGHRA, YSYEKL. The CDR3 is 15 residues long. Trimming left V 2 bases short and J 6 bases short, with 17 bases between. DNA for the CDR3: TGCGCCAGCAGCCAACTAGCCAATTCCGGCGGCGAGCAGTACTTC. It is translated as CASSQLANSGGEQYF.

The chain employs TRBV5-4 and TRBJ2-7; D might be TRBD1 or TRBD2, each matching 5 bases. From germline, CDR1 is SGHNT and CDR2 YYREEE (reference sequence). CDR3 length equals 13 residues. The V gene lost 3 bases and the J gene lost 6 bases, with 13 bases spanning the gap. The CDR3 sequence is CASSWDPVGEQYF. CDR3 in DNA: TGTGCCAGCAGCTGGGACCCAGTCGGCGAGCAGTACTTC.

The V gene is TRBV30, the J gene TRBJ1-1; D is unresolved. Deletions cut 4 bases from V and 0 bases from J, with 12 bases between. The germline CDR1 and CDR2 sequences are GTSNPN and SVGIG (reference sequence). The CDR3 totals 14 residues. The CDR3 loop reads CAWTVSSMNTEAFF. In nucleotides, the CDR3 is TGTGCCTGGACGGTCTCATCGATGAACACTGAAGCTTTCTTT.

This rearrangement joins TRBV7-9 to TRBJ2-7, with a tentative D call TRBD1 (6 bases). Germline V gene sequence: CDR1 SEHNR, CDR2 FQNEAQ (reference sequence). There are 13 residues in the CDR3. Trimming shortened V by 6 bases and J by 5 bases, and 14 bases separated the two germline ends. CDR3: CASRDRYAHEQYF. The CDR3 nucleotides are TGTGCCAGCAGAGACAGGTACGCGCACGAGCAGTACTTC.